This T cell receptor beta chain is drawn from a study of cytomegalovirus exposure and HLA in healthy donors. Whole-study results and caveats: Rare TCR sequences predominated, though certain public TCRs were found in many donors. Clonal expansion was found to be greater in HLA-associated TCR beta chains than in equally common others in a later analysis. After further analysis at a later stage, 17,000 or so TCR beta sequences were associated with HLA alleles at 0.05 false discovery rate.

A remark on this clone: Its antigen is undetermined.

The PCR had 60 Vbeta and 13 Jbeta primers. Generated by immunoSEQ multiplex PCR, the TCRdb table keeps only in-frame clones and is missing some. The table includes 100,000 to 150,000 clones, around 80% detected once. Sequences were obtained from PBMCs. This TCR was recovered from a woman in her twenties or thirties in good health and CMV-seronegative.

The DNA of the CDR3 is TGTGCCAGCAGCGCGACAGCTTATGGCTACACCTTC. It yields the protein CASSATAYGYTF. The chain joins TRBV7-2 to TRBJ1-2; D might be TRBD1 (5 bases). The CDR3 sequence is 12 residues long. Germline V lookup: CDR1 SGHTA, CDR2 FQGNSA. Between the trimmed V and J ends, which lost 5 bases and 5 bases, there was a span of 9 bases.